A single sample is the source of the 24 T cell receptor beta chains below, sequenced in a study of T cell responses to AZD1222 COVID-19 vaccine. Method: immunoSEQ multiplex PCR; TCRdb's copy keeps in-frame clones and lacks some. Of 140,000 to 150,000 clones listed, 75% to 90% are singletons. The starting material was peripheral blood, obtained on day 0 of AZD1222 vaccination. Every receptor here comes from an adult in good health.

In this sample, this clone turned up once. The chain uses TRBV5-1 and TRBJ1-1, with D uncertain. The V end was cut by 5 bases, the J end by 0 bases, with 8 bases between. The germline CDR1 and CDR2 sequences are SGHRS and YFSETQ. This CDR3 region has 13 residues. CDR3 DNA sequence: TGCGCCAGCAGTTATGGGATGAACACTGAAGCTTTCTTT. It translates to CASSYGMNTEAFF. The whole variable domain, filled in from reference TRBV5-1 and TRBJ1-1, reads KAGVTQTPRYLIKTRGQQVTLSCSPISGHRSVSWYQQTPGQGLQFLFEYFSETQRNKGNFPGRFSGRQFSNSRSEMNVSTLELGDSALYLCASSYGMNTEAFFGQGTRLTVV.

The chain employs TRBV27 and TRBJ1-1; unclear D gene. The V and J ends lost 5 bases and 3 bases respectively, with 10 bases between them. The germline V gene encodes CDR1 MNHEY and CDR2 SMNVEV (reference sequence). CDR3 length equals 13 residues. For the CDR3, the DNA is TGTGCCAGCAGTAAAAATCGGGACACTGAAGCTTTCTTT. Its protein is CASSKNRDTEAFF.

The CDR3 here is CASSLGGSGNTIYF. The CDR3 nucleotides are TGTGCCAGCAGCTTAGGGGGCTCCGGAAACACCATATATTTT. The chain is built from TRBV5-8 and TRBJ1-3, with TRBD1 identical over 7 bases. Germline loops: CDR1 SGHTS, CDR2 YDEGEE. The length of the CDR3 is 14 residues. The junction had 3 bases not matched to a gene; V was cut back by 2 bases and J by 4 bases.

The rearrangement links TRBV19 to TRBJ1-1; the match to TRBD1 covers 7 bases. The V gene's germline CDR1 is LNHDA and CDR2 SQIVND (reference sequence). This CDR3 comprises 14 residues. Trimming removed 7 bases from V and 1 base from J; junction bases left unmatched: 6. CDR3 sequence: CASITGQWNTEAFF. DNA of the CDR3: TGTGCCAGTATCACGGGACAGTGGAACACTGAAGCTTTCTTT. Variable domain in full (rest from reference TRBV19 and TRBJ1-1): DGGITQSPKYLFRKEGQNVTLSCEQNLNHDAMYWYRQDPGQGLRLIYYSQIVNDFQKGDIAEGYSVSREKKESFPLTVTSAQKNPTAFYLCASITGQWNTEAFFGQGTRLTVV.

The chain employs TRBV27 and TRBJ2-1, with 11 bases matching TRBD2. V lost 5 bases to trimming and J lost 5 bases; unmatched junction nucleotides: 2. The CDR3 is 14 residues long. Germline V gene sequence: CDR1 MNHEY, CDR2 SMNVEV (reference sequence). For the CDR3, the DNA is TGTGCCAGCAGTACTAGCGGGAGTAACAATGAGCAGTTCTTC. As protein: CASSTSGSNNEQFF.

The genes are TRBV30 and TRBJ1-4, with D tentatively TRBD1 (5 bases). CDR1 is GTSNPN, CDR2 SVGIG, per germline (reference sequence). There are 16 residues in the CDR3. Between the trimmed V and J ends, which lost 1 base and 8 bases, there was a span of 20 bases. The CDR3 reads CAWSDTGTGRQEKLFF. The CDR3 coding sequence is TGTGCCTGGAGTGATACTGGGACCGGCCGGCAGGAAAAACTGTTTTTT. Full variable domain (remainder filled in from reference TRBV30 and TRBJ1-4): SQTIHQWPATLVQPVGSPLSLECTVEGTSNPNLYWYRQAAGRGLQLLFYSVGIGQISSEVPQNLSASRPQDRQFILSSKKLLLSDSGFYLCAWSDTGTGRQEKLFFGSGTQLSVL.

This clone has a handful of counts. V usage is TRBV19 and J usage is TRBJ1-2, with 7 bases aligning to TRBD1. Trimming at V came to 7 bases and at J to 4 bases, leaving 21 bases not matched to a gene. The CDR3 spans 18 residues. Germline V CDR1 and CDR2: LNHDA, SQIVND (reference sequence). This CDR3 is CASNPGLGGQRKVYGYTF. As DNA, the CDR3 is TGTGCCAGTAACCCAGGCCTCGGGGGACAGCGAAAAGTCTATGGCTACACCTTC.

V and J are TRBV3-1 (or the pseudogene TRBV3-2) and TRBJ2-7; 7 bases match TRBD1. Unmatched junction bases numbered 11, after V lost 5 bases and J lost 4 bases. Germline-derived CDR1 and CDR2 are LGHDT and YNNKEL (reference sequence). CDR3 length: 15 amino acids. CDR3 protein: CASSNAPNRGYEQYF. CDR3 coding DNA: TGTGCCAGCAGCAACGCACCAAACAGGGGTTACGAGCAGTACTTC.

This sequence joins TRBV5-6 and TRBJ1-2; a weak D match, TRBD1 (5 bases). The V gene lost 4 bases and the J gene lost 8 bases, with 12 bases spanning the gap. This CDR3 comprises 12 residues. Germline CDR1 reads SGHDT; CDR2 reads YYEEEE. The CDR3 DNA follows: TGTGCCAGCAGCCCCGGGACGATCGGCTACACCTTC. Its protein product is CASSPGTIGYTF.

In its sample, this clone was seen once. The chain recombines TRBV24-1 with TRBJ2-1; 9 bases map to TRBD2. The CDR3 sequence is 16 residues long. CDR1 KGHDR and CDR2 SFDVKD come from the germline V gene. V lost 3 bases, J lost 9 bases, and 11 bases stayed unmatched. As DNA, the CDR3 is TGTGCCACCAGTGATAACAATGCGGGGGGGCGAATTGAGCAGTTCTTC. Its translation is CATSDNNAGGRIEQFF.

The CDR3 region is CASSPFRDRGGETQYF. As DNA, the CDR3 is TGTGCCAGCAGCCCCTTCCGGGACAGGGGTGGAGAGACCCAGTACTTC. The chain couples TRBV3-1 (or the pseudogene TRBV3-2) to TRBJ2-5; 10 nucleotides line up with TRBD1. The J segment lost 4 bases and the V segment lost 4 bases, leaving 9 bases of the junction unmatched. The CDR3 is 16 residues long. Germline V CDR1 and CDR2: LGHDT, YNNKEL (reference sequence).

This clone was recorded once. A junction end diverges from the germline sequence, so it may reflect a read error. The chain joins TRBV7-7 to TRBJ2-1; TRBD2 aligns across 8 bases. Germline V gene lookup returns CDR1 SSHAT and CDR2 FNYEAQ (reference sequence). The CDR3 is 17 amino acids. DNA for the CDR3: TGTGCTAGCAGCCCATATCCAGCGGGAGAAGGCTACAATGAGCAGTTCTTC. Its protein product is CASSPYPAGEGYNEQFF. Full variable domain (remainder filled in from reference TRBV7-7 and TRBJ2-1): GAGVSQSPRYKVTKRGQDVTLRCDPISSHATLYWYQQALGQGPEFLTYFNYEAQPDKSGLPSDRFSAERPEGSISTLTIQRTEQRDSAMYRCASSPYPAGEGYNEQFFGPGTRLTVL.

This rearrangement joins TRBV4-1 to TRBJ1-4; D is unresolved. This CDR3 contains 15 residues. Trimming shortened V by 1 base and J by 1 base, and 7 bases separated the two germline ends. Germline V gene lookup returns CDR1 MGHRA and CDR2 YSYEKL. The CDR3 DNA reads as TGCGCCAGCAGCCAAGCCGGTTTAACTAATGAAAAACTGTTTTTT. Amino acids: CASSQAGLTNEKLFF.

This sequence joins TRBV14 and TRBJ1-2, with D tentatively TRBD1 (6 bases). The CDR3 runs 14 residues. V gave up 0 bases and J gave up 7 bases, with 12 bases separating them. The germline CDR1 and CDR2 sequences are SGHDN and FVKESK. The CDR3 nucleotides read TGTGCCAGCAGCCAAGAAGGGGGGGCGCGTGGCTACACCTTC. The encoded protein is CASSQEGGARGYTF.

V gene TRBV19 combines with J gene TRBJ2-1; D unclear. This CDR3 has 12 residues. Germline V gives CDR1 LNHDA, CDR2 SQIVND (reference sequence). Trimming cost V 11 bases and J 0 bases, with 8 bases left between them. The CDR3 DNA reads as TGTGCCTCCAAGAGCTCCTACAATGAGCAGTTCTTC. Protein: CASKSSYNEQFF.

This clone was detected only a few times. The chain couples TRBV9 to TRBJ2-7, with 8 nucleotides matching TRBD1. V lost 0 bases, J lost 3 bases, and 2 bases stayed unmatched. Germline V CDR1 and CDR2: SGDLS, YYNGEE. The CDR3 loop spans 14 amino acids. CDR3 DNA: TGTGCCAGCAGCGTAGCCGGACAGGGCTACGAGCAGTACTTC. It specifies CASSVAGQGYEQYF.

The CDR3 bases are TGCGCCAGCAGCTTGGAGGCAGGGACGTACGGTGGCTACACCTTC. Protein: CASSLEAGTYGGYTF. The chain combines TRBV5-1 with TRBJ1-2, with a possible D match to TRBD1 (5 bases). The CDR3 is made up of 15 amino acids. Trimming took off 0 bases at V and 7 bases at J, with 16 bases between the two ends. The germline gives CDR1 SGHRS, CDR2 YFSETQ.

This clone came up a few times. The chain links TRBV28 to TRBJ1-5; no clear D. From germline, CDR1 is MDHEN and CDR2 SYDVKM. Between the trimmed V and J ends, which lost 7 bases and 4 bases, there was a span of 11 bases. The CDR3 runs to 13 residues. The CDR3 sequence is CASIEAGNQPQHF. In nucleotides, the CDR3 is TGTGCCAGCATTGAGGCTGGAAATCAGCCCCAGCATTTT.

V is TRBV28 and J is TRBJ1-5; D is perhaps TRBD1 (5 bases). V was cut by 3 bases and J by 2 bases, with 14 bases left in between. CDR1 is MDHEN, CDR2 SYDVKM, per germline. The CDR3 consists of 16 residues. The CDR3 reads CASSLGGRAGNQPQHF. The DNA of the CDR3 is TGTGCCAGCAGTTTGGGGGGAAGGGCCGGCAATCAGCCCCAGCATTTT.

The V call is TRBV6-4, the J call TRBJ1-1, with TRBD1 as a possible D gene (5 bases). Trimming took off 4 bases at V and 3 bases at J, with 9 bases between the two ends. This CDR3 region has 13 residues. CDR1 is MRHNA, CDR2 SNTAGT, per germline. CDR3 sequence reads: CASSAEGDTEAFF. In nucleotides, the CDR3 is TGTGCCAGCAGTGCTGAAGGGGACACTGAAGCTTTCTTT.

The rearrangement uses TRBV27 and TRBJ1-3; D is possibly TRBD1 (6 bases). CDR1 and CDR2 from the germline V gene are MNHEY and SMNVEV (reference sequence). This CDR3 spans 18 amino acids. Trimming took off 5 bases at V and 0 bases at J, with 20 bases between the two ends. The CDR3 loop is CASSPWGVGGLSGNTIYF. In DNA form, the CDR3 reads TGTGCCAGCAGTCCCTGGGGGGTAGGGGGACTCTCTGGAAACACCATATATTTT.

The chain joins TRBV28 to TRBJ1-5; TRBD1 might be the D (6 bases). Germline CDR1 MDHEN, CDR2 SYDVKM. The CDR3 is 15 amino acids. V shed 6 bases and J shed 9 bases, with 21 bases lying between them. DNA of the CDR3: TGTGCCAGCAGCAGGGGAGTCAGCGAGGGGTCGCCCCAGCATTTT. Amino acids: CASSRGVSEGSPQHF.

The chain links TRBV19 to TRBJ1-1; D gene uncertain. This CDR3 is built from 14 residues. Germline V gene sequence: CDR1 LNHDA, CDR2 SQIVND (reference sequence). Trimming cost V 3 bases and J 1 base, with 9 bases left between them. Here the CDR3 DNA reads TGTGCCAGTAGTATGGACGGAGCGAACACTGAAGCTTTCTTT. Its translation is CASSMDGANTEAFF.

The J gene is TRBJ2-1, the V gene TRBV7-9; D call uncertain. The V gene lost 5 bases and the J gene lost 8 bases, with 19 bases spanning the gap. The germline gives CDR1 SEHNR, CDR2 FQNEAQ (reference sequence). This CDR3 comprises 15 residues. The chain's CDR3 is CASSQKRQFGDEQFF. CDR3 DNA: TGTGCCAGCAGCCAAAAGAGGCAGTTTGGGGATGAGCAGTTCTTC. The full variable domain, with the rest looked up from reference TRBV7-9 and TRBJ2-1, is DTGVSQNPRHKITKRGQNVTFRCDPISEHNRLYWYRQTLGQGPEFLTYFQNEAQLEKSRLLSDRFSAERPKGSFSTLEIQRTEQGDSAMYLCASSQKRQFGDEQFFGPGTRLTVL.